This entry lists 9 T cell receptor beta chains sequenced from one sample in a study of cytomegalovirus exposure and HLA in healthy donors. Repertoires were generated with immunoSEQ multiplex PCR, while TCRdb's copy carries only in-frame clones and drops some. The table has 150,000 to 170,000 clones, 85% to 90% seen once. Sequences were obtained from PBMCs. The receptor source for this set is a human donor in good health.

This chain uses TRBV5-8 with TRBJ2-3; 8 bases align to TRBD1. The CDR3 sequence is 17 residues long. CDR1 SGHTS and CDR2 YDEGEE come from the germline V gene. Trimming took 2 bases from V and 2 from J; bases not matched to a gene: 10. The CDR3 protein is CASSLGGAGGPTDTQYF. DNA of the CDR3: TGTGCCAGCAGCTTAGGAGGTGCAGGGGGCCCCACAGATACGCAGTATTTT. Combining the CDR3 with reference TRBV5-8 and TRBJ2-3 gives the whole variable domain EAGVTQSPTHLIKTRGQQATLRCSPISGHTSVYWYQQALGLGLQFLLWYDEGEERNRGNFPPRFSGRQFPNYSSELNVNALELEDSALYLCASSLGGAGGPTDTQYFGPGTRLTVL.

The chain joins TRBV12-5 to TRBJ2-3, with D possibly being TRBD2 (5 bases). V was trimmed by 6 bases and J by 5 bases, leaving 6 bases between them. CDR1 LGHNT and CDR2 FRNRAP come from the germline V gene. The CDR3 spans 11 residues. The CDR3 DNA is TGTGCTAGTGGGGGAGAAGATACGCAGTATTTT. Its protein is CASGGEDTQYF.

The chain recombines TRBV5-5 with TRBJ2-3, with D possibly being TRBD2 (6 bases). V was cut by 3 bases and J by 6 bases, with 20 bases left in between. The CDR3 totals 16 residues. Germline CDR1 and CDR2: SGHKS and YYEKEE (reference sequence). CDR3 sequence reads: CASSSLNEGGGDTQYF. In DNA, the CDR3 is TGTGCCAGCAGCTCCCTGAATGAGGGTGGAGGGGATACGCAGTATTTT.

The chain joins TRBV18 to TRBJ2-6, with D uncertain. V was cut by 6 bases and J by 1 base, with 4 bases left in between. Germline V gene data show CDR1 as KGHSH and CDR2 as LQKENI. There are 13 residues in the CDR3. This CDR3 is CASSESGANVLTF. CDR3 DNA: TGTGCCAGCTCCGAGTCTGGGGCCAACGTCCTGACTTTC.

J is TRBJ2-2 and V is TRBV2; 11 bases are shared with TRBD2. The CDR3 sequence is 14 residues long. Germline CDR1 and CDR2: SNHLY and FYNNEI. The V and J ends lost 7 bases and 5 bases, in that order; junction bases with no gene match: 3. In nucleotides, the CDR3 is TGTGCCAGCAACCCTAGCGGGAGGACCGGGGAGCTGTTTTTT. Translation gives CASNPSGRTGELFF. Drawing the rest from reference TRBV2 and TRBJ2-2, the complete variable domain is EPEVTQTPSHQVTQMGQEVILRCVPISNHLYFYWYRQILGQKVEFLVSFYNNEISEKSEIFDDQFSVERPDGSNFTLKIRSTKLEDSAMYFCASNPSGRTGELFFGEGSRLTVL.

This chain links TRBV11-2 with TRBJ2-3; a possible D gene is TRBD1 (6 bases). The CDR3 runs to 17 residues. Trimming took off 5 bases at V and 1 base at J, with 19 bases between the two ends. Germline assignment: CDR1 SGHAT and CDR2 FQNNGV. As DNA, the CDR3 is TGTGCCAGCAGCCCTTACAGGGTGTGGGCCCGCACAGATACGCAGTATTTT. Translating it yields CASSPYRVWARTDTQYF.

V gene TRBV14 combines with J gene TRBJ2-5, with D perhaps TRBD1 (5 bases). Germline V gives CDR1 SGHDN, CDR2 FVKESK. Trimming took off 1 base at V and 2 bases at J, with 14 bases between the two ends. The CDR3 sequence is 16 residues long. The CDR3 loop reads CASSQVGRARQETQYF. The CDR3 nucleotides are TGTGCCAGCAGCCAAGTGGGCAGGGCCCGTCAAGAGACCCAGTACTTC.

This chain uses TRBV5-1 with TRBJ2-2; 9 bases map to TRBD1. CDR1 and CDR2 from the germline V gene are SGHRS and YFSETQ. With 9 bases clipped from V and 7 bases from J, the junction kept 13 bases outside the gene matches. The CDR3 is made up of 15 amino acids. This chain's CDR3 is CATKGTGTRDGELFF. CDR3 DNA: TGCGCCACCAAAGGGACAGGGACCCGGGACGGGGAGCTGTTTTTT.

The CDR3 loop reads CASSSSGLNTGELFF. The DNA of the CDR3 is TGTGCCAGCAGTTCTAGCGGGCTGAACACCGGGGAGCTGTTTTTT. This chain links TRBV6-6 with TRBJ2-2; 8 bases fit TRBD2. The germline V gene has CDR1 MNHNY and CDR2 SVGAGI (reference sequence). The CDR3 loop spans 15 amino acids. Trimming took 4 bases from V and 1 from J; bases not matched to a gene: 2.